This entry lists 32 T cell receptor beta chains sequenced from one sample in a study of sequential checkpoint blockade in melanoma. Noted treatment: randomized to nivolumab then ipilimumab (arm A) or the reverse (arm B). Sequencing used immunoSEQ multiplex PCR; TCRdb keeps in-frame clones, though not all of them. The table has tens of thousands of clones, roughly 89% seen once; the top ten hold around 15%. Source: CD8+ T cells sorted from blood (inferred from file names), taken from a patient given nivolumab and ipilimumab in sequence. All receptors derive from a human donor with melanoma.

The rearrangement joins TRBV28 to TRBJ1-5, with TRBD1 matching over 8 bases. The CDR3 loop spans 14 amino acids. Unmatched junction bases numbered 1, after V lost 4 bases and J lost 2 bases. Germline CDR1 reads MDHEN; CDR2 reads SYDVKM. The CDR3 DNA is TGTGCCAGCAGTTCGACAGGGGGCAATCAGCCCCAGCATTTT. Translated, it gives CASSSTGGNQPQHF.

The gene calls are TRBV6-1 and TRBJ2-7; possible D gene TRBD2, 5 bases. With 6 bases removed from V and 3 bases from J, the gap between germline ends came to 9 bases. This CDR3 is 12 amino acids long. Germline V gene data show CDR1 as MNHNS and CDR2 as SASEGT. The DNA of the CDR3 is TGTGCCAGCAGCTACGGGATCTACGAGCAGTACGTC. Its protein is CASSYGIYEQYV.

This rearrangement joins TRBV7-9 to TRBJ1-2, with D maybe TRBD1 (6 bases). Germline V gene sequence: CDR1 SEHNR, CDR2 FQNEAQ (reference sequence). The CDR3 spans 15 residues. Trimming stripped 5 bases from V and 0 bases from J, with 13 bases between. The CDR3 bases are TGTGCCAGCAGCCGTCGGACAGAAACTAACTATGGCTACACCTTC. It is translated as CASSRRTETNYGYTF.

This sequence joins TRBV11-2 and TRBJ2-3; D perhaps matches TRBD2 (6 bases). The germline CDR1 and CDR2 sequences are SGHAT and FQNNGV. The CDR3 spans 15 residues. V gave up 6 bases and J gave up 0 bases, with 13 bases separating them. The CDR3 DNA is TGTGCCAGCAGTAGCGGACGGTTTAGCACAGATACGCAGTATTTT. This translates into CASSSGRFSTDTQYF. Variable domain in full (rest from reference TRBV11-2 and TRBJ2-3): EAGVAQSPRYKIIEKRQSVAFWCNPISGHATLYWYQQILGQGPKLLIQFQNNGVVDDSQLPKDRFSAERLKGVDSTLKIQPAKLEDSAVYLCASSSGRFSTDTQYFGPGTRLTVL.

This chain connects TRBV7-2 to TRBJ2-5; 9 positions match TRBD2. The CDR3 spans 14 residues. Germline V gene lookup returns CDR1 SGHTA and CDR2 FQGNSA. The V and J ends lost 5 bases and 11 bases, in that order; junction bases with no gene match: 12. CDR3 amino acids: CASSPIAGEGEQYF. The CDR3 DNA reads TGTGCCAGCAGCCCAATAGCGGGAGAGGGGGAGCAGTACTTC.

CDR3 sequence reads: CASSPSSGQDQPQHF. CDR3 sequence (DNA): TGTGCCAGCAGTCCCTCGAGCGGACAGGATCAGCCCCAGCATTTT. This rearrangement joins TRBV28 to TRBJ1-5; 7 nucleotides align to TRBD1. Per the germline V gene, CDR1 is MDHEN and CDR2 is SYDVKM. The CDR3 extends over 15 amino acids. V gave up 5 bases and J gave up 5 bases; unmatched junction bases: 9.

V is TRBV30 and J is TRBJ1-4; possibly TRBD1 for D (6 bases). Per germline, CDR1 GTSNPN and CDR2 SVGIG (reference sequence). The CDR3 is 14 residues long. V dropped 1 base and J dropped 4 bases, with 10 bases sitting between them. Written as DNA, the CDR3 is TGTGCCTGGAGTGCAACAGGGCTTAATGAAAAACTGTTTTTT. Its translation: CAWSATGLNEKLFF.

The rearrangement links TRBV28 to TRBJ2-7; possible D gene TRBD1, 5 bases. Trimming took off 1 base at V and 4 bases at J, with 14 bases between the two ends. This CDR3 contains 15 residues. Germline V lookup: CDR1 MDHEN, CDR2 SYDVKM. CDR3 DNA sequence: TGTGCCAGCAGTTTATTAAACTTGGGGCCTTACGAGCAGTACTTC. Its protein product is CASSLLNLGPYEQYF.

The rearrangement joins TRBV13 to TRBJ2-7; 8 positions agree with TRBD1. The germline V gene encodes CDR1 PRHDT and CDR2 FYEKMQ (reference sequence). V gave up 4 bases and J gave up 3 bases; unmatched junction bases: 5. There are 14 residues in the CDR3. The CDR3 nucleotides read TGTGCCAGCAGCTCCCGGGACAGGATCTACGAGCAGTACGTC. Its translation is CASSSRDRIYEQYV.

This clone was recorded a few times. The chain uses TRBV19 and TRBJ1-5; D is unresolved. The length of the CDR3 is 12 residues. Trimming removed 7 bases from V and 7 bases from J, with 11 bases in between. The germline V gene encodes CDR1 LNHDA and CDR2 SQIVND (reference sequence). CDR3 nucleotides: TGTGCCAGTACCACTGATTTGCAGCCCCAGCATTTT. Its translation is CASTTDLQPQHF.

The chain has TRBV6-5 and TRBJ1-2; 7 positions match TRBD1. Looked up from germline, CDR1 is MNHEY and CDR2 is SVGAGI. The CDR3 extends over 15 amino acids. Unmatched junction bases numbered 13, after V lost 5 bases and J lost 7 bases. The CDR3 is CASSHQGGGRGGYTF. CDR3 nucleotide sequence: TGTGCCAGCAGTCATCAGGGGGGTGGAAGAGGTGGCTACACCTTC.

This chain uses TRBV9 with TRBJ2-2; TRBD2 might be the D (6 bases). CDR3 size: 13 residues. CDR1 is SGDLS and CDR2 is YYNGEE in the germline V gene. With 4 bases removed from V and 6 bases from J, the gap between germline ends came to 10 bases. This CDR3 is CASSLTGAGELFF. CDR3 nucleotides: TGTGCCAGCAGCCTGACGGGGGCCGGGGAGCTGTTTTTT.

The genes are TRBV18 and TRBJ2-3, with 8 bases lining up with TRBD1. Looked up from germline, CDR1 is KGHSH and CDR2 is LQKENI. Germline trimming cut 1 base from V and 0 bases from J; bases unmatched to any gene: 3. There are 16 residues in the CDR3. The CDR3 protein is CASSPLQGGSTDTQYF. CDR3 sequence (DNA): TGTGCCAGCTCACCACTACAGGGGGGTAGCACAGATACGCAGTATTTT.

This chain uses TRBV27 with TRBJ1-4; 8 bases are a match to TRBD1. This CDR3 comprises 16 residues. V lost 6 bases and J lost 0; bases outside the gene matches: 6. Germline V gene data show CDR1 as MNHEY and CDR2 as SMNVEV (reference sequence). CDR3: CASSRTTGATNEKLFF. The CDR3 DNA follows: TGTGCCAGCAGCAGAACGACAGGGGCAACTAATGAAAAACTGTTTTTT.

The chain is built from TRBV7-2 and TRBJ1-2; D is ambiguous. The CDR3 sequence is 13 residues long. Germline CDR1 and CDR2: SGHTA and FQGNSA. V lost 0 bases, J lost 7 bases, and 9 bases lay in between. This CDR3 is CASSLALRSGYTF. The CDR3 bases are TGTGCCAGCAGCTTAGCGCTGCGGTCTGGCTACACCTTC.

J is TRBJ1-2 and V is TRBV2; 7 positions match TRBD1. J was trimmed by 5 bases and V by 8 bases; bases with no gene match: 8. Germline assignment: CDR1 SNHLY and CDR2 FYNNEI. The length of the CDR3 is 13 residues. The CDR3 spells CASLSGTEYGYTF. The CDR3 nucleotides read TGTGCCAGCCTTTCCGGGACAGAATATGGCTACACCTTC.

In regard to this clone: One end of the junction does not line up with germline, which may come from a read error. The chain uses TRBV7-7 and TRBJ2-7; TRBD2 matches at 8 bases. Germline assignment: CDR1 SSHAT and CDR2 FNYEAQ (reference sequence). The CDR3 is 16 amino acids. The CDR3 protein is CASSPGGGVGSYEQYF. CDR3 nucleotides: TGTGCTAGCAGCCCGGGGGGGGGCGTTGGGTCCTACGAGCAGTACTTC. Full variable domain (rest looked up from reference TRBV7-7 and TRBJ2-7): GAGVSQSPRYKVTKRGQDVTLRCDPISSHATLYWYQQALGQGPEFLTYFNYEAQPDKSGLPSDRFSAERPEGSISTLTIQRTEQRDSAMYRCASSPGGGVGSYEQYFGPGTRLTVT.

This CDR3 reads CASSLPVYRGEYLGDNEQFF. CDR3 coding DNA: TGTGCCAGCAGCTTACCGGTGTATCGGGGGGAGTACCTTGGGGACAATGAGCAGTTCTTC. The V call is TRBV7-8, the J call TRBJ2-1; 7 bases agree with TRBD2. CDR3 length: 20 amino acids. Germline loops: CDR1 SGHVS, CDR2 FQNEAQ. V was clipped by 2 bases and J by 5 bases; unmatched bases: 21.

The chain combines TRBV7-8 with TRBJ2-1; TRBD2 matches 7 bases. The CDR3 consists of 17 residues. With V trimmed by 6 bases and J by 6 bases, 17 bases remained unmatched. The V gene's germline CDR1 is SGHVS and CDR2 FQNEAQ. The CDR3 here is CASSQRGGGVSGNEQFF. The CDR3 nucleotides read TGTGCCAGCAGTCAAAGAGGTGGGGGGGTTAGCGGCAATGAGCAGTTCTTC.

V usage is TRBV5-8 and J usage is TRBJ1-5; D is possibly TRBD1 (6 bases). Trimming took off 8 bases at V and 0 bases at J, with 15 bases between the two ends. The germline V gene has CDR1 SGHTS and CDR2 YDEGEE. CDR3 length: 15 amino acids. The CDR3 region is CASAIQGFSNQPQHF. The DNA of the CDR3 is TGTGCCAGTGCGATACAGGGATTTAGCAATCAGCCCCAGCATTTT.

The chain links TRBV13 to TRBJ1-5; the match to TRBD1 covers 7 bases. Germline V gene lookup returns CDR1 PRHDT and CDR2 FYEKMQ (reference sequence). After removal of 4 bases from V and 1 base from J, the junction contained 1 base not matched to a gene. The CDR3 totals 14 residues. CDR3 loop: CASSSGQSNQPQHF. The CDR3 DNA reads TGTGCCAGCAGCTCGGGACAGAGCAATCAGCCCCAGCATTTT.

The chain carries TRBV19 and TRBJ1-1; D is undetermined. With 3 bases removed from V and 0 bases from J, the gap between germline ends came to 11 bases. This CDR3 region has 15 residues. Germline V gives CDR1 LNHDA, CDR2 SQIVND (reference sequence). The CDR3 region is CASSIWFDMNTEAFF. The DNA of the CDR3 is TGTGCCAGTAGTATTTGGTTCGACATGAACACTGAAGCTTTCTTT.

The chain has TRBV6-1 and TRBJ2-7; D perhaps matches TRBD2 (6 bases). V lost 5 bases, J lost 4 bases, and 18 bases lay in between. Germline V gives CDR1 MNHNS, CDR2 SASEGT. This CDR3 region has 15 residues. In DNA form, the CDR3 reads TGTGCCAGCAGTCGGGACTCCATAGAGGGGTACGAGCAGTACGTC. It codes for CASSRDSIEGYEQYV.

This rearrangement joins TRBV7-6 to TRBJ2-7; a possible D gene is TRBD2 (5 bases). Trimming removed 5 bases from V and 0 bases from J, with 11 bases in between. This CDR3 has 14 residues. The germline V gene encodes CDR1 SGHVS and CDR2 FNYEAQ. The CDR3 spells CASSPYGVSYEQYF. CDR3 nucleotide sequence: TGTGCCAGCAGCCCGTACGGGGTCTCCTACGAGCAGTACTTC. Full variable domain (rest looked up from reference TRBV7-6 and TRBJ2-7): GAGVSQSPRYKVTKRGQDVALRCDPISGHVSLYWYRQALGQGPEFLTYFNYEAQQDKSGLPNDRFSAERPEGSISTLTIQRTEQRDSAMYRCASSPYGVSYEQYFGPGTRLTVT.

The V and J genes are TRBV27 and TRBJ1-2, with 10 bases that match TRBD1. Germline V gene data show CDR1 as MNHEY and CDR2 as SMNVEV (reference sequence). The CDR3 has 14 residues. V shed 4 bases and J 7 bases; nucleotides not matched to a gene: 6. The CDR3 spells CASSWTGGVSGYTF. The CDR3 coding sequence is TGTGCCAGCAGTTGGACAGGGGGTGTCTCTGGCTACACCTTC.

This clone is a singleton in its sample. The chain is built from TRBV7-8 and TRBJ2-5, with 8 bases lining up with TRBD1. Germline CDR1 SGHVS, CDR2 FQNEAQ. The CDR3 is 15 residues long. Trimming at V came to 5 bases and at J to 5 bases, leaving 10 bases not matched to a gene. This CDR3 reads CASSLQGGQVETQYF. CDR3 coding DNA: TGTGCCAGCAGCCTACAGGGGGGCCAGGTGGAGACCCAGTACTTC.

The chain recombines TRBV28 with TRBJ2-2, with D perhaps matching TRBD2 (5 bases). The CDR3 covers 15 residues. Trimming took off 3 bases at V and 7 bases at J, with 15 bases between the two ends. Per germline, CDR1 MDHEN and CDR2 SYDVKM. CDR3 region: CASSLRTLSGGELFF. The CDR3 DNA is TGTGCCAGCAGTTTGAGGACTCTTTCAGGCGGGGAGCTGTTTTTT.

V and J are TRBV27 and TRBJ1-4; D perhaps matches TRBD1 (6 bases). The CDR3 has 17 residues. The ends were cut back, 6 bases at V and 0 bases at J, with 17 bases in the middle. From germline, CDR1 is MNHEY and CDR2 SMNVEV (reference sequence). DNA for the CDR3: TGTGCCAGCAGCCCCCGGGGGGGGCCGGCAACTAATGAAAAACTGTTTTTT. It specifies CASSPRGGPATNEKLFF.

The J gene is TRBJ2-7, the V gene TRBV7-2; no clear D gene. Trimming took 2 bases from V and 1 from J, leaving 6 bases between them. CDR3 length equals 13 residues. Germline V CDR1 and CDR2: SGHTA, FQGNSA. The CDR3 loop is CASSLYGSYEQYV. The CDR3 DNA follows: TGTGCCAGCAGCTTATACGGGTCCTACGAGCAGTACGTC.

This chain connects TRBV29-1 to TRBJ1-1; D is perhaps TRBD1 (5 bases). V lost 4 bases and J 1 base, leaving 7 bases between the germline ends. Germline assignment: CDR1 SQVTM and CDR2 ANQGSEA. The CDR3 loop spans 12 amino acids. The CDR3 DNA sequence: TGCAGCGTTGTCCAGGGGAACACTGAAGCTTTCTTT. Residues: CSVVQGNTEAFF.

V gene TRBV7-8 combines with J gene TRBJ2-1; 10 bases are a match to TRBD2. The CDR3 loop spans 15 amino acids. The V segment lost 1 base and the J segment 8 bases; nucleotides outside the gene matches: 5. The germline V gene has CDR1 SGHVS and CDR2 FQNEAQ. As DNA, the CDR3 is TGTGCCAGCAGCTTAGGGCTAGCGGGAGTGGATGAGCAGTTCTTC. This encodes CASSLGLAGVDEQFF.

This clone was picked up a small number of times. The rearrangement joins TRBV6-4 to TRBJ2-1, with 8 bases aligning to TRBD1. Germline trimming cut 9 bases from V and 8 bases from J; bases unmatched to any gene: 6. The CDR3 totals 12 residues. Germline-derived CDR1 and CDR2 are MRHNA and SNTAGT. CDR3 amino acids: CARPTGEDEQFF. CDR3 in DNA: TGTGCCAGACCGACAGGGGAGGATGAGCAGTTCTTC.